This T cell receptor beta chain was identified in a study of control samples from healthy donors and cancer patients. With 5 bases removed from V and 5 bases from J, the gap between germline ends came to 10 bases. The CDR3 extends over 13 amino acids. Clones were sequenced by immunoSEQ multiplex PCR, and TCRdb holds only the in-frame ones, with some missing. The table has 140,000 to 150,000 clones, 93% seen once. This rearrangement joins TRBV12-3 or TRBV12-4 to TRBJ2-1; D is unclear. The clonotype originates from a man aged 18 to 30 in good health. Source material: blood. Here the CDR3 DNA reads TGTGCCAGCAGTCCCGGTTGGGACAATGAGCAGTTCTTC. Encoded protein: CASSPGWDNEQFF.